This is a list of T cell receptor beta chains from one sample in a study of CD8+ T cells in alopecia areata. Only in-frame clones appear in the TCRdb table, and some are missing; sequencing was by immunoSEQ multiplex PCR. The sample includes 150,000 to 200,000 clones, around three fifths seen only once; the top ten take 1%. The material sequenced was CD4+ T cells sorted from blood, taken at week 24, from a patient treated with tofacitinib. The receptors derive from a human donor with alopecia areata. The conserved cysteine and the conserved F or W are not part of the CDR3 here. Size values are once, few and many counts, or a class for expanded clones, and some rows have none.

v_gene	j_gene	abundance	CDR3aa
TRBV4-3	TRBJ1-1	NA	ASSQGFTVEAF
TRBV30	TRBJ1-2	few	AWSRGTAAGRYT
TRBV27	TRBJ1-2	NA	ASSYPGQKGYT
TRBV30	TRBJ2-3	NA	AWKRRGPGDTQY
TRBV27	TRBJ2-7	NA	ASRFAYEQY
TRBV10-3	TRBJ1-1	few	AIRKQAPFGTEAF
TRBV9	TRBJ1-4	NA	ASSVAAGSTNEKLF
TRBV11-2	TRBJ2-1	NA	ASSLDLAGANEQF
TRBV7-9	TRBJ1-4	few	ATSLERDQELF
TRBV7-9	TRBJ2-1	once	ASSPGVGRWF
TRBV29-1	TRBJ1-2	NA	SVTGQGDYGYT
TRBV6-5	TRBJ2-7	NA	ASSPQGTFYEQY
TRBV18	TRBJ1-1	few	ASSPPRQGRNTEAF
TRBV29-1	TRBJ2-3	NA	SVVSAGGAPDTQY
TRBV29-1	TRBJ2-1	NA	SSGVSNEQF
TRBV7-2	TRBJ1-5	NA	ASSLGQANQPQH
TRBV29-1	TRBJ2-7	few	SAGQSHEQY
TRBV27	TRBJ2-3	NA	ASRGQGEADTQY
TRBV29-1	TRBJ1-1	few	SAGQPLNTEAF
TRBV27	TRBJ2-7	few	ASRQGAYEQY
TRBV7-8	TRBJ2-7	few	ASSFDEIYEQY
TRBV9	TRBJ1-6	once	ASRVGTGDHNSPLH
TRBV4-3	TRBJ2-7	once	ASSQVGHEQY
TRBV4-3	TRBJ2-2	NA	ASSQDALAGGLNTGELF
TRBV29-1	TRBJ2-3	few	SVEALAGIPSTDTQY
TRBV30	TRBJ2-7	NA	AWTNWGAYEQY
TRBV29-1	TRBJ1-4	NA	SVLRNPNEKLF
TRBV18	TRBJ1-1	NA	ASSPGGGYTEAF
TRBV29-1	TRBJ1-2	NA	SVERDYGYT
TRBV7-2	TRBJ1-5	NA	ASSEMGQFSQPQH
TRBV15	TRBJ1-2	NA	ATSRGTVGGYT
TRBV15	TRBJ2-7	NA	ATSTGGPREQY
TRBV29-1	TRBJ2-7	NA	SVIRGGQGGSYEQY
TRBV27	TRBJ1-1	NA	ASSQAGAPGNTEAF
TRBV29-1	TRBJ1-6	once	ITPGLGNSPLH
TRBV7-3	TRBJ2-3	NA	ASSFRRGAADTQY
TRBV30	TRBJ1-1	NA	AWSVLGGTEAF
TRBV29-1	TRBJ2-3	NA	SGSSTGTDTQY
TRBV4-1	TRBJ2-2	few	ASSQDPGAVTGELF
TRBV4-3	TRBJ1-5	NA	ASSQDRVQPQH
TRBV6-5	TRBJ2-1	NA	ASRLLGREF
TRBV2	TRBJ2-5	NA	ASSEYREETQY
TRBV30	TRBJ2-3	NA	AWSLARSTDTQY
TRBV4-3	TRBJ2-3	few	ASSQDSGEGDTQY
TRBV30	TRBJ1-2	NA	AWSPGPIRGYT
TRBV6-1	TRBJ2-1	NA	ASSEELQGYNEQF
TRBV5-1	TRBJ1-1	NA	ASSLGSSNTEAF
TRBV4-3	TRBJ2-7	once	ASSRDTTYEQY
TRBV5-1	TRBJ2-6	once	ASSSTGRGANVLT
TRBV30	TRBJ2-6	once	AWSVGGVAGANVLT
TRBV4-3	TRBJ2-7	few	ASSQDWGGTYEQY
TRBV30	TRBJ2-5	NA	AWSLRGWRETQY
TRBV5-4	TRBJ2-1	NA	ASSLSGRGRYNEQF